The sequence of this T cell receptor beta chain was determined in a study of blood T cell repertoires in COVID-19. Study-wide context: Some COVID-19 samples were acute and others convalescent; all came from the United States, Italy and Spain. Sources were T cells, B-cell-depleted T cells, or PBMCs; the material itself was cDNA or gDNA.

Concerning this clone itself: Other DNA variants within this sample encode the same CDR3.

Trimming left V 0 bases short and J 5 bases short, with 4 bases between. CDR1 is MGHRA, CDR2 YSYEKL, per germline. This CDR3 comprises 13 residues. In the original analysis: Estimation of nucleated cell counts relied on the amplification of reference gene primers. The method was immunoSEQ multiplex PCR; TCRdb's version includes in-frame clones alone and lacks a portion of them. The V and J calls and clone size were taken over from that table, and D and trimming were inferred from the DNA. The sample carries tens of thousands of clones, roughly 88% recorded once. The sequenced sample was peripheral blood. The sequence was collected from a man in his thirties or forties with acute or convalescent COVID-19. This chain uses TRBV4-1 with TRBJ2-2, with D uncertain. CDR3 protein: CASSQERTGELFF. The CDR3 nucleotides are TGCGCCAGCAGCCAAGAGCGAACCGGGGAGCTGTTTTTT.